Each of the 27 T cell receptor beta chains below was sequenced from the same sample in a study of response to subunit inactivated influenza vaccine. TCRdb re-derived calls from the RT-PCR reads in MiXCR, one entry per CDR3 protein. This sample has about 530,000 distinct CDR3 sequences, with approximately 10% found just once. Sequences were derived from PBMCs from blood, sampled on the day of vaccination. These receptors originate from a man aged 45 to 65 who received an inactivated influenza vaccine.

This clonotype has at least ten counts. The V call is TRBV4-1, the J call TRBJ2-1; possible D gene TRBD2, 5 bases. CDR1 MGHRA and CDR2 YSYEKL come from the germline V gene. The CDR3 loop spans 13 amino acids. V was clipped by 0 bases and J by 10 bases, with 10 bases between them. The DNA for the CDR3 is TGCGCCAGCAGCCAAGAGCATGGCGGGGAGCAGTTCTTC. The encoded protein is CASSQEHGGEQFF.

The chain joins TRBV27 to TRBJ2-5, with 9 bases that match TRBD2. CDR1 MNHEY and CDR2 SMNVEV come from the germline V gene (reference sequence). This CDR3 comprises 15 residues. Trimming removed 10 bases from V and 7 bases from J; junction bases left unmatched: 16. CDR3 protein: CANSIAGVGSGTQYF. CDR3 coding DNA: TGTGCCAACTCGATAGCGGGGGTCGGGTCTGGGACCCAGTACTTC.

The chain's CDR3 is CASRQSGLGLTEAFF. DNA of the CDR3: TGCGCCAGCAGACAAAGCGGACTGGGTTTGACTGAAGCTTTCTTT. The chain carries TRBV4-3 and TRBJ1-1; D uncertain. The germline CDR1 and CDR2 sequences are LGHNA and YSLEER. The CDR3 is made up of 15 amino acids. Trimming shortened V by 6 bases and J by 5 bases, and 19 bases separated the two germline ends.

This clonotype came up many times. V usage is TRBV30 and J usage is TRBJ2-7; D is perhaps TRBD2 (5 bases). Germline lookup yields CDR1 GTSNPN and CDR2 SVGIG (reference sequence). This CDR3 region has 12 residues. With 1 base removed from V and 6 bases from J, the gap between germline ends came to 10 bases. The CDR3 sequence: CAWSAGIFEQYF. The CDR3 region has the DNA TGTGCCTGGAGTGCGGGGATTTTCGAGCAGTACTTC.

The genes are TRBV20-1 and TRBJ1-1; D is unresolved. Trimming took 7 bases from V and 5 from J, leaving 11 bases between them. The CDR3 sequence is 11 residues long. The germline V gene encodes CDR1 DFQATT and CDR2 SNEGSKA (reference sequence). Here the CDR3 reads CSVYRETEAFF. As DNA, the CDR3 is TGCAGTGTTTATCGTGAGACTGAAGCTTTCTTT.

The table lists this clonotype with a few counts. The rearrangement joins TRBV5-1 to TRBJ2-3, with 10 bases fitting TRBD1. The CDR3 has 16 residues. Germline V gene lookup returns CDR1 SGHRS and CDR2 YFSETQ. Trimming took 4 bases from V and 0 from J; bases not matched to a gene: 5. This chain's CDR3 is CASSPGTGASTDTQYF. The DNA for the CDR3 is TGCGCCAGCAGCCCCGGGACAGGGGCTAGCACAGATACGCAGTATTTT.

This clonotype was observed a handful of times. The CDR3 bases are TGCGCCAGCAGCTTGGCCCACGGCACTAACACCGGGGAGCTGTTTTTT. This encodes CASSLAHGTNTGELFF. The V call is TRBV5-1, the J call TRBJ2-2, with no clear D. Per the germline V gene, CDR1 is SGHRS and CDR2 is YFSETQ. CDR3 length equals 16 residues. V was shortened by 0 bases and J by 2 bases, with 11 bases between the two germline ends.

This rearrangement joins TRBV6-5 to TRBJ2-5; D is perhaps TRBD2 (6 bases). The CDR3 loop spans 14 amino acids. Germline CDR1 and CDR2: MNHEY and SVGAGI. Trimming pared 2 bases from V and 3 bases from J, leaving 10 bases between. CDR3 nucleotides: TGTGCCAGCAGTTACGGCGGGACGGAAGAGACCCAGTACTTC. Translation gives CASSYGGTEETQYF.

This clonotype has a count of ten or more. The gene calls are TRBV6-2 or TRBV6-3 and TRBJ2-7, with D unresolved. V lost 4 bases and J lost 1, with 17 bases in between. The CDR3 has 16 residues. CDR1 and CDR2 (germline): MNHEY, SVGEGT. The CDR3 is CASSSLPWAPSYEQYF. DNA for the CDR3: TGTGCCAGCAGTTCTCTGCCATGGGCACCATCCTACGAGCAGTACTTC.

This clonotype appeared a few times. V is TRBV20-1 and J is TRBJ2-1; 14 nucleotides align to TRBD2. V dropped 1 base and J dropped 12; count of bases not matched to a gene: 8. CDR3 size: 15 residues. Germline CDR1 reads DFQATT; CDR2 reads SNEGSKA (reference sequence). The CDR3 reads CSARAPRLAGGRQFF. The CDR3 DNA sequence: TGCAGTGCTAGAGCCCCGCGACTAGCGGGGGGGCGGCAGTTCTTC.

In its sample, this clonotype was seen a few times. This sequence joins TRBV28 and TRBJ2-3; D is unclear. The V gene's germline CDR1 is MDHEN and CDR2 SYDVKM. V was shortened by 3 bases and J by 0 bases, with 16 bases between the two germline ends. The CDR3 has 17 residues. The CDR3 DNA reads TGTGCCAGCAGTTTTCCCACGGGCACCCTAAGCACAGATACGCAGTATTTT. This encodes CASSFPTGTLSTDTQYF.

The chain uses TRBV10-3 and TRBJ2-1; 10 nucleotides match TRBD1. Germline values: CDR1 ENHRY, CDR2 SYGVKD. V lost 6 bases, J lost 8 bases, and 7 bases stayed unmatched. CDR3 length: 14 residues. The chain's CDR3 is CAISQDRGLDEQFF. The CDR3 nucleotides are TGTGCCATCAGCCAAGACAGGGGGCTCGATGAGCAGTTCTTC.

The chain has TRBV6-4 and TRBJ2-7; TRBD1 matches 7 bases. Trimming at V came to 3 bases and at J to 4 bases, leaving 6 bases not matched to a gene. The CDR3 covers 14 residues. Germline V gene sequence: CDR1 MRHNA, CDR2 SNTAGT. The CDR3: CASSEGTESYEQYF. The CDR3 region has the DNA TGTGCCAGCAGTGAGGGGACAGAGAGTTACGAGCAGTACTTC.

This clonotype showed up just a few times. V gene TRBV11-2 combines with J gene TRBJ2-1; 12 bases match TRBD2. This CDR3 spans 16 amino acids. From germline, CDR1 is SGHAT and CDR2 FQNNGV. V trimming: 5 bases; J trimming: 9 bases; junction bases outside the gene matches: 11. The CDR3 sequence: CASSPGTSGLGGEQFF. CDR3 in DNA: TGTGCCAGCAGCCCCGGGACTAGCGGGCTAGGCGGTGAGCAGTTCTTC.

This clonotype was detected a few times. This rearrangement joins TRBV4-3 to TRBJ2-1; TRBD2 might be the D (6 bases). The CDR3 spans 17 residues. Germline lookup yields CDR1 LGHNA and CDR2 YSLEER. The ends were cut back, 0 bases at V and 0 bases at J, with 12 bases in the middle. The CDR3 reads CASSQDAGWSSYNEQFF. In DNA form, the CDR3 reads TGCGCCAGCAGCCAAGACGCGGGGTGGAGCTCCTACAATGAGCAGTTCTTC.

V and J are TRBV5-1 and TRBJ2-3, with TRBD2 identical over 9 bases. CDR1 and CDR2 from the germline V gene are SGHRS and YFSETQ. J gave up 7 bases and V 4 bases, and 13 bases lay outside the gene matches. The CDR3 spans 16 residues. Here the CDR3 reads CASSTGTSQAHNTQYF. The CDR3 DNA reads TGCGCCAGCAGCACCGGGACTAGCCAAGCGCACAATACGCAGTATTTT.

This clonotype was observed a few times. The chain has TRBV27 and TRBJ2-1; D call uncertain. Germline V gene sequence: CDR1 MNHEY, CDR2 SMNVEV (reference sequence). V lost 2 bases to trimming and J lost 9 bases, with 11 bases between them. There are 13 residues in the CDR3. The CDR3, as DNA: TGTGCCAGCAGTTTAGGGGTCCTCAGTGAGCAGTTCTTC. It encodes CASSLGVLSEQFF.

CDR3 loop: CSARVELGRRNEQFF. CDR3 in DNA: TGCAGTGCTAGAGTTGAATTGGGACGTCGCAATGAGCAGTTCTTC. This chain joins TRBV20-1 and TRBJ2-1; D assignment may be TRBD1 or TRBD2 (5 bases each). Trimming took 1 base from V and 6 from J, leaving 16 bases between them. Per germline, CDR1 DFQATT and CDR2 SNEGSKA (reference sequence). This CDR3 has 15 amino acids.

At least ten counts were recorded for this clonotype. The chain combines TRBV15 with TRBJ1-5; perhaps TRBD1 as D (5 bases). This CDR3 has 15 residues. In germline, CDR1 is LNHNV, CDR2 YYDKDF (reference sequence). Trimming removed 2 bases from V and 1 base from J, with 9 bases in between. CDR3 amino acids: CATSRRRQSNQPQHF. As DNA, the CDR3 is TGTGCCACCAGCAGACGAAGACAGAGCAATCAGCCCCAGCATTTT. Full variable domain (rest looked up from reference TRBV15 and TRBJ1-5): DAMVIQNPRYQVTQFGKPVTLSCSQTLNHNVMYWYQQKSSQAPKLLFHYYDKDFNNEADTPDNFQSRRPNTSFCFLDIRSPGLGDTAMYLCATSRRRQSNQPQHFGDGTRLSIL.

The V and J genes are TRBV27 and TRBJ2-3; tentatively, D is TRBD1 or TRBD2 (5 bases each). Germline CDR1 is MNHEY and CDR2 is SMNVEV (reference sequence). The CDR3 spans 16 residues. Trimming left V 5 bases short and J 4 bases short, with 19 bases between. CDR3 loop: CASSRAGAVVPDTQYF. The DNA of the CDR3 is TGTGCCAGCAGTAGGGCCGGGGCGGTGGTACCAGATACGCAGTATTTT.

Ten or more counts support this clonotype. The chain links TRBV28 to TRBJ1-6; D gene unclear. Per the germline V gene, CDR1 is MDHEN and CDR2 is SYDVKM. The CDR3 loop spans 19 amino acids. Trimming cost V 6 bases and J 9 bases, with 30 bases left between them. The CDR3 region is CASSRPGPGLSLPVSPLHF. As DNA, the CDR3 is TGTGCCAGCAGCCGACCGGGCCCTGGCCTTTCACTGCCGGTTTCACCCCTCCACTTT.

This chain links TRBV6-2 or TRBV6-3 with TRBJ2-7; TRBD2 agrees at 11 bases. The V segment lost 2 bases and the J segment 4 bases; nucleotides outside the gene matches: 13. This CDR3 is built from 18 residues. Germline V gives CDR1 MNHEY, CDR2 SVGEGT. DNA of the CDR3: TGTGCCAGCAGTTACCTACTAGCGGGAGTTTGGGGCATTTACGAGCAGTACTTC. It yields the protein CASSYLLAGVWGIYEQYF.

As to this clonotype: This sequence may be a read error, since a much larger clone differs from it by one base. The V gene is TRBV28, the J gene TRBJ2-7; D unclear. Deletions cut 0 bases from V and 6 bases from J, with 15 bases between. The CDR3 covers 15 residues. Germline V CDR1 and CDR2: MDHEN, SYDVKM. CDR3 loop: CASSLWYQGYFEQYF. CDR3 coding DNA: TGTGCCAGCAGTTTATGGTACCAAGGGTATTTCGAGCAGTACTTC.

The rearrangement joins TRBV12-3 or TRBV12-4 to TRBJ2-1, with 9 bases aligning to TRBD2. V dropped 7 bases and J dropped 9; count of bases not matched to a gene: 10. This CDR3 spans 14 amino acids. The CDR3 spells CASTLSSGSGEQFF. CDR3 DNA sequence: TGTGCCAGCACCCTGAGTAGCGGGAGTGGTGAGCAGTTCTTC.

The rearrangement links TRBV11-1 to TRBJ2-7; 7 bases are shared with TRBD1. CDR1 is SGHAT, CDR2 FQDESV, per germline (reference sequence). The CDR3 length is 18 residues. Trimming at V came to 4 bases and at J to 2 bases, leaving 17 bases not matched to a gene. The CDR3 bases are TGTGCCAGCAGCTCCCCTGGGACAGATACCCATTCCCCCTACGAGCAGTACTTC. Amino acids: CASSSPGTDTHSPYEQYF.

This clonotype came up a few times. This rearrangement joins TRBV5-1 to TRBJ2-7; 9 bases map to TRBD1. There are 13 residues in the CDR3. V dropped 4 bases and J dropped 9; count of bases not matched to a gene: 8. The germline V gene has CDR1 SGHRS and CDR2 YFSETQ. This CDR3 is CASSMGQGELQYF. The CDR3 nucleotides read TGCGCCAGCAGCATGGGACAGGGAGAGCTGCAGTACTTC.

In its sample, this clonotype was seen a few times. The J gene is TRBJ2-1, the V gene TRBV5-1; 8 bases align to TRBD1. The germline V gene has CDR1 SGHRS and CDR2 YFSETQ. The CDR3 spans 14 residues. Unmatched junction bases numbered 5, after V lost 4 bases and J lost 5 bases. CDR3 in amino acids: CASSAGQGHNEQFF. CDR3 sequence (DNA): TGCGCCAGCAGCGCCGGACAGGGCCACAATGAGCAGTTCTTC. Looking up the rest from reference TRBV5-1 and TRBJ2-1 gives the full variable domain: KAGVTQTPRYLIKTRGQQVTLSCSPISGHRSVSWYQQTPGQGLQFLFEYFSETQRNKGNFPGRFSGRQFSNSRSEMNVSTLELGDSALYLCASSAGQGHNEQFFGPGTRLTVL.